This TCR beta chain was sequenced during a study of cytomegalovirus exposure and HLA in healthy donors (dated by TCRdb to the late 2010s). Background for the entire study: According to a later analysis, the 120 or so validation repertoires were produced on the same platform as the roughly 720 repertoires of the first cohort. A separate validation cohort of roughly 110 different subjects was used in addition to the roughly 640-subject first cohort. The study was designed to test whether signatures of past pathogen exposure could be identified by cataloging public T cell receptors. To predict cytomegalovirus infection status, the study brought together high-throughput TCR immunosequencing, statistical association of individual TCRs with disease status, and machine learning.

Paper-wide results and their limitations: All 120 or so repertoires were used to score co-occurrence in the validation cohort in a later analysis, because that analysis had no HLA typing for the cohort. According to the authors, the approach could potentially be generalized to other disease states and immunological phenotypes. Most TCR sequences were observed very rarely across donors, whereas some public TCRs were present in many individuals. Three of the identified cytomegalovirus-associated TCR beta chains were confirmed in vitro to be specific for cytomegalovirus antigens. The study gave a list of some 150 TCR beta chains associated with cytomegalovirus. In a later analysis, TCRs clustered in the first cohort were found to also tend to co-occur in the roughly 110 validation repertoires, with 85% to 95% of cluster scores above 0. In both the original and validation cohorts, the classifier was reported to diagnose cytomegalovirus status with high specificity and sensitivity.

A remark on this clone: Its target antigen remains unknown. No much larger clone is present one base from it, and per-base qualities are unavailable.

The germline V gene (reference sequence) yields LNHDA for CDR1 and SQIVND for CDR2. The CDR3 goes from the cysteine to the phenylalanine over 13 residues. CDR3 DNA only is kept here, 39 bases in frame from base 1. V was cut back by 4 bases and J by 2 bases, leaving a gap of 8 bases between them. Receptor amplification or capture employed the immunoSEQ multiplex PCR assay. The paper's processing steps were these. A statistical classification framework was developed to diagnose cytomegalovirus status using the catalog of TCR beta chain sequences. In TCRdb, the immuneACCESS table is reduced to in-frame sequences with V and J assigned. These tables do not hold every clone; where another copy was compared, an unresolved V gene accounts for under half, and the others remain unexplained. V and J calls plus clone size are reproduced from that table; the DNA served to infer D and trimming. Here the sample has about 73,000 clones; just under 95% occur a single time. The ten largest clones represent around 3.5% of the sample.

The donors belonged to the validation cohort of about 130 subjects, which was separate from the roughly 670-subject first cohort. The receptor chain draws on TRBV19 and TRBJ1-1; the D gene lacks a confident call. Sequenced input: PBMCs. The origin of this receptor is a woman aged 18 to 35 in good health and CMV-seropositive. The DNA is TGTGCCAGTAGTACCAACACAAACACTGAAGCTTTCTTT. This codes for CASSTNTNTEAFF.